This paragraph reports one T cell receptor beta chain. The target antigen is unknown. This specimen belongs to a study of cytomegalovirus exposure and HLA in healthy donors. General study points: Rare TCR sequences predominated, though certain public TCRs were found in many donors.

The PCR had 60 Vbeta and 13 Jbeta primers. The protocol was immunoSEQ multiplex PCR, while the TCRdb copy is restricted to in-frame clones and leaves out a portion. The table lists around 190,000 clones, over 60% of them singletons. CDR1 is SEHNR and CDR2 is FQNEAQ in the germline V gene (reference sequence). Trimming removed 5 bases from V and 6 bases from J, with 13 bases in between. The CDR3 spans 14 residues. The sequence derives from a woman between 40 and 55 years old in good health and CMV-seronegative. The sample comprised PBMCs. The chain recombines TRBV7-9 with TRBJ2-2; D may be TRBD2 (6 bases). CDR3 DNA sequence: TGTGCCAGCAGCCCGGGGGTCGCGGCCGGGGAGCTGTTTTTT. Translated: CASSPGVAAGELFF.